This note documents a single TCR beta chain sequence. This sample was included in a study of T-cell reconstitution after alpha-beta-depleted transplantation in children. CDR3 length: 15 residues. V lost 0 bases, J lost 5 bases, and 11 bases lay in between. Germline CDR1 reads SGHRS; CDR2 reads YFSETQ. For TCRbeta, the library was prepared with unique molecular identifiers. TCRdb reprocessed the PCR reads via MiXCR and lists one record per CDR3 protein. The sample holds around 120,000 distinct CDR3 sequences; roughly 23% are singletons and the top ten take under 12%. The sequence was obtained from a male patient between 2 and 10 years old who had a stem cell transplant for chronic granulomatous disease, so the T cells may come from the graft donor. The specimen comprised PBMCs, mostly from graft donor cells, sampled 180 days after TCRalphabeta/CD19-depleted stem cell transplant. The V gene is TRBV5-1, the J gene TRBJ1-4; D call uncertain. Written as DNA, the CDR3 is TGCGCCAGCAGCTTGGCGACGGGGTCCAATGAAAAACTGTTTTTT. Protein: CASSLATGSNEKLFF.